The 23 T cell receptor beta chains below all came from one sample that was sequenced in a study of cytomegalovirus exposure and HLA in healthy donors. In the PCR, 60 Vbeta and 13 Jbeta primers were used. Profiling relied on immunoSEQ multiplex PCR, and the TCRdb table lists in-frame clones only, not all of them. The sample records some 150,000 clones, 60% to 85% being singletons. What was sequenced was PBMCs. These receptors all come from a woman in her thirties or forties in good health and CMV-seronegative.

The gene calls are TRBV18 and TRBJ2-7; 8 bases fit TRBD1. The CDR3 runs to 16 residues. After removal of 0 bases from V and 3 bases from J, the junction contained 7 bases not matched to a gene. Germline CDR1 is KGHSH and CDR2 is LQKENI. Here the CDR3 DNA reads TGTGCCAGCTCACCACCGCGACAGGGGAAATTCTACGAGCAGTACTTC. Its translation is CASSPPRQGKFYEQYF.

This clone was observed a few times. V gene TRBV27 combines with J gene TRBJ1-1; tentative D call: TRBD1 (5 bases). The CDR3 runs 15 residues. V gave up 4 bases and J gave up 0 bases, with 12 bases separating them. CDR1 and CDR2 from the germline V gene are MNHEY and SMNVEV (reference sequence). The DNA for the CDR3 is TGTGCCAGCAGTTCGACAGAAGATTTGAACACTGAAGCTTTCTTT. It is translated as CASSSTEDLNTEAFF.

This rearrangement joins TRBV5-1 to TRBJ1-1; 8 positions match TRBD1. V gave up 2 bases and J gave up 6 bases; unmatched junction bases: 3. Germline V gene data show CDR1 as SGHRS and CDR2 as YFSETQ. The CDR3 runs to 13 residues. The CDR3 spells CASSFQGAAEAFF. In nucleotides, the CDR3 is TGCGCCAGCAGCTTCCAGGGGGCCGCTGAAGCTTTCTTT.

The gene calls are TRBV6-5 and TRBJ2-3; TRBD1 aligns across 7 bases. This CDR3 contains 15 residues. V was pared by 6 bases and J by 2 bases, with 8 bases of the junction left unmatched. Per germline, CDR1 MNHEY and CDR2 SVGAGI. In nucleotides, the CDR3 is TGTGCCAGCAGGTCGGCGACAGGGATCACAGATACGCAGTATTTT. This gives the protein CASRSATGITDTQYF.

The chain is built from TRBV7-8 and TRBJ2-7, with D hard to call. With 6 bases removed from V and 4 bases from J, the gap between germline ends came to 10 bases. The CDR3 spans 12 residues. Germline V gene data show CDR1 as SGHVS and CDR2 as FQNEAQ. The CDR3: CASSLNWYEQYF. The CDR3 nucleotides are TGTGCCAGCAGTCTCAACTGGTACGAGCAGTACTTC.

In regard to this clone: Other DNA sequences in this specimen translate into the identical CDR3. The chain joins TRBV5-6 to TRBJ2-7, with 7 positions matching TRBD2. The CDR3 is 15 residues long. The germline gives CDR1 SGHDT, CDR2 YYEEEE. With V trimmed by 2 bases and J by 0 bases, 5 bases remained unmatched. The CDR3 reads CASSFPSGSSYEQYF. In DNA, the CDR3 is TGTGCCAGCAGCTTCCCTAGCGGCAGCTCCTACGAGCAGTACTTC.

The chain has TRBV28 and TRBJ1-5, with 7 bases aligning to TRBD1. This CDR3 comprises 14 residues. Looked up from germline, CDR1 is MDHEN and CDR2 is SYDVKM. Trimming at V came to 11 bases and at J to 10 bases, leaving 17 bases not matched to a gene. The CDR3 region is CAHRGGGGGQPQHF. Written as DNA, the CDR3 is TGTGCCCACAGGGGAGGAGGAGGGGGACAACCCCAGCATTTT.

The CDR3 region is CSAITNYGYTF. CDR3 sequence (DNA): TGCAGTGCCATCACTAACTATGGCTACACCTTC. The chain carries TRBV20-1 and TRBJ1-2, with D unclear. This CDR3 is built from 11 residues. CDR1 is DFQATT and CDR2 is SNEGSKA in the germline V gene (reference sequence). V lost 6 bases and J 0 bases, leaving 5 bases between the germline ends.

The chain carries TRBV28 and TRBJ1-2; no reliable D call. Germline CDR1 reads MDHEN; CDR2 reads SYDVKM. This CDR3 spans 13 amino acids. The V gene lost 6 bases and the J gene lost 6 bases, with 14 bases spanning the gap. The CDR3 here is CASRTSYIDGYTF. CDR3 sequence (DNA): TGTGCCAGCAGGACATCGTACATAGATGGCTACACCTTC.

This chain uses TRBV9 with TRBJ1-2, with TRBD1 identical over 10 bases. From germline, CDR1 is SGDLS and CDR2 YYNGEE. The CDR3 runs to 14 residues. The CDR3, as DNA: TGTGCTAGCTCCATCGACAGGGGGCCCTATGGCTACACCTTC. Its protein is CASSIDRGPYGYTF.

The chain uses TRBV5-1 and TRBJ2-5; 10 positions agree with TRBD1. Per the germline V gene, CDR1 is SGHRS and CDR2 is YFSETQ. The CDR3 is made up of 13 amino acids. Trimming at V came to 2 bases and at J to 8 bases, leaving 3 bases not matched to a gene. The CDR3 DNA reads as TGCGCCAGCAGCTTAGGGACAGGGGATACCCAGTACTTC. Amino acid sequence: CASSLGTGDTQYF. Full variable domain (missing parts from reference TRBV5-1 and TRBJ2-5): KAGVTQTPRYLIKTRGQQVTLSCSPISGHRSVSWYQQTPGQGLQFLFEYFSETQRNKGNFPGRFSGRQFSNSRSEMNVSTLELGDSALYLCASSLGTGDTQYFGPGTRLLVL.

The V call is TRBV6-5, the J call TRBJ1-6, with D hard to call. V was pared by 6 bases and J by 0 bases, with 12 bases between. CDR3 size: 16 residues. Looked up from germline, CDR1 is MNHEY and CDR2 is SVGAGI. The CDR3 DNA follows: TGTGCCAGCAGATACAATCCGGGCTCCTATAATTCACCCCTCCACTTT. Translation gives CASRYNPGSYNSPLHF.

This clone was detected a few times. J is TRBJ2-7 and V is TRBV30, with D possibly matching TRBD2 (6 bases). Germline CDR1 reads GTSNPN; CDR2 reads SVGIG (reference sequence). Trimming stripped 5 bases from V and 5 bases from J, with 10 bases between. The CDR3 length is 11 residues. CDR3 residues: CAWGLPHEQYF. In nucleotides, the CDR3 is TGTGCCTGGGGACTACCACACGAGCAGTACTTC.

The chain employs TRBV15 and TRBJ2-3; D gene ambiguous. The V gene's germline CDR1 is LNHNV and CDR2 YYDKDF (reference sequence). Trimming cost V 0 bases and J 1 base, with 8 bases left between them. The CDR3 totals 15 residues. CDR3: CATSRESIGTDTQYF. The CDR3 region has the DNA TGTGCCACCAGCAGAGAGTCTATAGGCACAGATACGCAGTATTTT.

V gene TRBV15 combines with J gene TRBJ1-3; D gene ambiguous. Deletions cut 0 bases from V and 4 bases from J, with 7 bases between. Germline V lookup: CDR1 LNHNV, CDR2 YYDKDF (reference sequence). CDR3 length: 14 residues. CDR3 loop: CATSRDPLGNTIYF. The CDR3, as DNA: TGTGCCACCAGCAGAGATCCCCTGGGAAACACCATATATTTT.

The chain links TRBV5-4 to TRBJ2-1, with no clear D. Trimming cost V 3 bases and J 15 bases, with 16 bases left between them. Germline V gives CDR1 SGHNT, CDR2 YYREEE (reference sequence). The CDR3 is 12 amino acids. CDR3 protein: CASSYDSRLLFF. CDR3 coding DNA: TGTGCCAGCAGCTACGATTCACGACTGCTGTTCTTC.

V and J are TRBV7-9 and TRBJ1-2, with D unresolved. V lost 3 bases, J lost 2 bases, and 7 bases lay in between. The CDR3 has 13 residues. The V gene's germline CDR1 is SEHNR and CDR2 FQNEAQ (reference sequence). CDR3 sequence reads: CASSFEGNYGYTF. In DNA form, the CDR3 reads TGTGCCAGCAGCTTTGAGGGAAACTATGGCTACACCTTC.

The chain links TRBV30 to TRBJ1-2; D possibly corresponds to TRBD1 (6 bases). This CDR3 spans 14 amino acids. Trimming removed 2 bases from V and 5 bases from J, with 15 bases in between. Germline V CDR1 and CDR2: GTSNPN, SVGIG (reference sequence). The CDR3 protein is CAWSLDRTGYGYTF. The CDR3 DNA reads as TGTGCCTGGAGTCTGGACCGAACAGGGTATGGCTACACCTTC.

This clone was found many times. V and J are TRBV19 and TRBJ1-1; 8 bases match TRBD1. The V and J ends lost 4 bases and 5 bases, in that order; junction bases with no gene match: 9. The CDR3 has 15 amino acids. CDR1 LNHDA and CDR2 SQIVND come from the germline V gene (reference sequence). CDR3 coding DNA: TGTGCCAGTAGTACCCCTAACAGGGGGAGGACTGAAGCTTTCTTT. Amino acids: CASSTPNRGRTEAFF.

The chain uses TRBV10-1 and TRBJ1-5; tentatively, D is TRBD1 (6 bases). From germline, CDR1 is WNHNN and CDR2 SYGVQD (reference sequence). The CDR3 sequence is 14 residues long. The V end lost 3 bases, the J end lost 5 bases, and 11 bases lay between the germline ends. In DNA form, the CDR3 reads TGCGCCAGCAGTGATGGGGGGGCTTATCAGCCCCAGCATTTT. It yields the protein CASSDGGAYQPQHF.

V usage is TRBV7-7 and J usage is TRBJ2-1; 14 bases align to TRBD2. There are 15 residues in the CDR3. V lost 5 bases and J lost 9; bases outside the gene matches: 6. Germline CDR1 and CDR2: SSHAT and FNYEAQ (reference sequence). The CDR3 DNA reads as TGTGCCAGCAGCCCGGGACTAGCGGGGGCCGGTGAGCAGTTCTTC. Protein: CASSPGLAGAGEQFF.

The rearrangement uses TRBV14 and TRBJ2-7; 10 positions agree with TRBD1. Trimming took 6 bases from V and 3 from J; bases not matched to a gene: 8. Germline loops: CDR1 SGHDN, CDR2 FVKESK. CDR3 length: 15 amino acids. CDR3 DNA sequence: TGTGCCAGCAGTAAAAGTGGGACAGGGGACTACGAGCAGTACTTC. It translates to CASSKSGTGDYEQYF.

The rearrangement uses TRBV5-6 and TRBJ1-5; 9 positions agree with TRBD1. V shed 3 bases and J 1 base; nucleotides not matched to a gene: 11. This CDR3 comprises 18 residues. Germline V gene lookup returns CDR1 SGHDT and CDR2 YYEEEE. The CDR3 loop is CASSSRDRVMVSNQPQHF. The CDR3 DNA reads TGTGCCAGCAGCTCCCGGGACAGGGTAATGGTCAGCAATCAGCCCCAGCATTTT.